This T cell receptor beta chain was observed in a study of cytomegalovirus exposure and HLA in healthy donors. Across the whole study: A prior study identified 110 million or so unique TCR beta sequences from 200 million or so T cells. Study results and limitations: Researchers reported that a few CMV-associated chains were confirmed in vitro as CMV antigen-specific. Researchers catalogued about 150 TCR beta chains as cytomegalovirus-associated.

In germline, CDR1 is KGHSH, CDR2 LQKENI. Germline trimming cut 4 bases from V and 0 bases from J; bases unmatched to any gene: 11. This CDR3 has 19 amino acids. Primers for the PCR totalled 60 Vbeta and 13 Jbeta. Original processing methods: Unique TCR beta chains numbered approximately 80 million in a later analysis, with roughly 9.9 million shared. Sequencing was performed with immunoSEQ multiplex PCR; in TCRdb, only in-frame clones are kept and a portion is missing. V, J and clone size reflect that table, while D and trimming were determined from the DNA. The table shows 170,000 or so clones, with 80% to 85% occurring only once. This clone was detected once. Its antigen is undetermined.

This clonotype was sampled from a boy aged 2 to 10 in good health and CMV-seronegative. The genes are TRBV18 and TRBJ2-1; 11 nucleotides line up with TRBD2. The sequenced sample consisted of PBMCs. CDR3 protein: CASSLSTSGVLGSYNEQFF. The CDR3, as DNA: TGTGCCAGCTCACTGTCGACTAGCGGGGTTCTTGGCTCCTACAATGAGCAGTTCTTC.